The present TCR beta chain was sequenced within a study of control samples from healthy donors and cancer patients (dated by TCRdb to about 2020). Concerning this clone itself: No cognate antigen has been identified for it. No clone much larger than this one lies a single base away; base qualities are absent.

CDR1 and CDR2 are read off the germline V gene as LGHNA and YSLEER. Counted from cysteine to phenylalanine, this CDR3 has 15 amino acids. CDR3 DNA is the only sequence kept; it has 45 bases, read in frame from the first base. V is pared back by 0 bases and J by 6 bases, with 11 bases lying between the germline termini. Receptor libraries were prepared by the immunoSEQ multiplex PCR assay. Sourced from immuneACCESS, this table was stored by TCRdb with only in-frame sequences that have V and J called. A share of the clones is absent; for the studies checked, an unresolved V gene accounts for under half, and the remainder has no known explanation. Counted in this sample were some 56,000 clones; roughly 96% of them appeared once. The ten largest clones take up less than 3% of the sample.

Sequencing was performed on blood. The TCR comes from a man aged 25-45 years in good health. Rearrangement joined TRBV4-3 to TRBJ1-4; the D gene is perhaps TRBD1, on 6 matching bases. The CDR3: CASSQDPQGDEKLFF. The sequence in DNA is TGCGCCAGCAGCCAAGATCCACAGGGTGATGAAAAACTGTTTTTT.